This T cell receptor (beta chain) was found in a study of blood T cells in healthy people across ages. Primed by a sample-barcoded 5' primer and a J-beta primer mix, a second PCR proceeded for roughly 7 to 11 cycles. The authors tagged each cDNA molecule using a template-switch adaptor with 12 random nucleotides. Samples each returned at least 2.5 million CDR3-containing paired-end reads. MiXCR was run by TCRdb on the 5' RACE reads, yielding one entry per CDR3 protein. The sample carries about 690,000 distinct CDR3 sequences, 40% to 50% recorded once. Total RNA was isolated from each sample in quantities of at least 5 micrograms. Per the germline V gene, CDR1 is MGHRA and CDR2 is YSYEKL. The ends were cut back, 0 bases at V and 1 base at J, with 9 bases in the middle. The CDR3 loop spans 15 amino acids.

The sequenced material came from blood. The receptor comes from a man of 80 years or more in good health. The chain joins TRBV4-1 to TRBJ1-1; weak D call: TRBD1 (5 bases). The CDR3 nucleotides are TGCGCCAGCAGCCAAGATTTGGGGGGGAACACTGAAGCTTTCTTT. Amino acid sequence: CASSQDLGGNTEAFF.